Listed here is a single TCR beta chain. Germline CDR1 and CDR2: GTSNPN and SVGIG (reference sequence). CDR3 length: 12 residues. With 0 bases removed from V and 4 bases from J, the gap between germline ends came to 3 bases. These data belong to a study of metastatic and nonmetastatic thyroid tumors. Authors' analysis steps: Using the CDR3 differences seen across clinicopathological groups, the authors built a distant-metastasis classifier for papillary thyroid cancer, which was meant to discriminate distant-metastatic patients. TCRdb reanalyzed the PCR reads with MiXCR. The V and J calls, along with clone size, are taken from TCRdb and not from the paper's own processing. The data hold tens of thousands of clones, with around 34% observed a single time. The entire patient cohort was treatment-naive prior to thyroid surgery.

This receptor was obtained from a female donor with papillary thyroid cancer or a benign thyroid nodule (not recorded which). Some clones in this sample may be carry-over from other donors' samples. The specimen was tumor tissue. This chain joins TRBV30 and TRBJ1-4, with no clear D. The CDR3 DNA is TGTGCCTGGAGTGTAGTTAATGAAAAACTGTTTTTT. It codes for CAWSVVNEKLFF.